The 20 T cell receptor beta chains listed next were all sequenced from one sample in a study of T cell responses to AZD1222 COVID-19 vaccine. The assay was immunoSEQ multiplex PCR, and TCRdb's table has in-frame clones only and misses some. The table lists more than 40,000 clones, 90% of them singletons, with about two fifths in the top ten. Sequencing was performed on peripheral blood, taken 28 days after the second AZD1222 dose. The receptors shown here come from an adult who received the AZD1222 COVID-19 vaccine.

This chain connects TRBV7-8 to TRBJ1-4; D not certain. The ends were cut back, 5 bases at V and 1 base at J, with 11 bases in the middle. The length of the CDR3 is 15 residues. Germline CDR1 is SGHVS and CDR2 is FQNEAQ. The CDR3 loop reads CASSGMAGTNEKLFF. The CDR3 DNA follows: TGTGCCAGCAGCGGAATGGCAGGAACTAATGAAAAACTGTTTTTT.

On this clone: The junction and the germline gene differ at one end; a read error may be behind it. V and J are TRBV5-1 and TRBJ1-1; D is undetermined. CDR3 length equals 14 residues. The germline V gene encodes CDR1 SGHRS and CDR2 YFSETQ. Written as DNA, the CDR3 is TGCGCCAGCAGATTGGGTATCATGAACACTGAAGCTTTCTTT. It encodes CASRLGIMNTEAFF.

The CDR3 protein is CATSRATGGDSPLHF. CDR3 DNA: TGTGCCACCAGCAGAGCGACAGGTGGGGATTCACCCCTCCACTTT. The V call is TRBV15, the J call TRBJ1-6; D may be TRBD1 (6 bases). This CDR3 is 15 amino acids long. Germline V lookup: CDR1 LNHNV, CDR2 YYDKDF (reference sequence). The V end was cut by 1 base, the J end by 8 bases, with 12 bases between.

The chain uses TRBV9 and TRBJ2-3, with D uncertain. The germline CDR1 and CDR2 sequences are SGDLS and YYNGEE. CDR3 length: 12 residues. Trimming took 3 bases from V and 10 from J, leaving 12 bases between them. CDR3 DNA: TGTGCCAGCAGCGCCGACTTGAAGGCGCAGTATTTT. It specifies CASSADLKAQYF.

V and J are TRBV10-3 and TRBJ2-1; TRBD2 aligns across 14 bases. CDR1 and CDR2 from the germline V gene are ENHRY and SYGVKD. The trim removed 2 bases at V and 9 bases at J, leaving 12 bases unmatched. The CDR3 extends over 18 amino acids. The CDR3 region has the DNA TGTGCCATCAGTGAGCCGCCGGGACTAGCGGGGGTCTTAATTGAGCAGTTCTTC. Translation gives CAISEPPGLAGVLIEQFF.

This clone was observed once. This chain links TRBV4-2 with TRBJ2-7; 7 positions agree with TRBD2. Germline lookup yields CDR1 LGHNA and CDR2 YNFKEQ. V shed 1 base, J shed 2 bases, and the junction held 8 bases outside the gene matches. The CDR3 extends over 16 amino acids. CDR3 nucleotides: TGTGCCAGCAGCCAAGTTTGGACCAGCGGGACCTACGAGCAGTACTTC. Its translation: CASSQVWTSGTYEQYF.

This chain joins TRBV30 and TRBJ1-5; D call uncertain. Trimming cost V 2 bases and J 0 bases, with 5 bases left between them. The CDR3 contains 13 residues. The germline V gene encodes CDR1 GTSNPN and CDR2 SVGIG (reference sequence). The CDR3: CAWSTSSNQPQHF. The CDR3 DNA is TGTGCCTGGAGTACCAGTAGCAATCAGCCCCAGCATTTT. Filled out from reference TRBV30 and TRBJ1-5, the complete variable domain reads SQTIHQWPATLVQPVGSPLSLECTVEGTSNPNLYWYRQAAGRGLQLLFYSVGIGQISSEVPQNLSASRPQDRQFILSSKKLLLSDSGFYLCAWSTSSNQPQHFGDGTRLSIL.

This rearrangement joins TRBV5-1 to TRBJ1-1; 9 bases are a match to TRBD1. Trimming cost V 4 bases and J 1 base; bases outside gene matches: 5. From germline, CDR1 is SGHRS and CDR2 YFSETQ. This CDR3 is 15 amino acids long. The CDR3: CASSNTGGWNTEAFF. The CDR3, as DNA: TGCGCCAGCAGCAATACAGGGGGCTGGAACACTGAAGCTTTCTTT.

The genes are TRBV2 and TRBJ1-1; 9 bases agree with TRBD1. In germline, CDR1 is SNHLY, CDR2 FYNNEI. The ends lost 7 bases at V and 5 bases at J; junction bases unmatched: 11. The CDR3 runs 15 residues. The CDR3 DNA is TGTGCCAGCAAAGACCGAACAGGGGGCAGGACTGAAGCTTTCTTT. This sequence encodes CASKDRTGGRTEAFF. Using reference TRBV2 and TRBJ1-1 for the parts outside the CDR3, the full variable domain is EPEVTQTPSHQVTQMGQEVILRCVPISNHLYFYWYRQILGQKVEFLVSFYNNEISEKSEIFDDQFSVERPDGSNFTLKIRSTKLEDSAMYFCASKDRTGGRTEAFFGQGTRLTVV.

The V call is TRBV30, the J call TRBJ2-7; 11 nucleotides align to TRBD1. V shed 3 bases and J 6 bases; nucleotides not matched to a gene: 7. The CDR3 spans 14 residues. Germline V gene data show CDR1 as GTSNPN and CDR2 as SVGIG (reference sequence). The CDR3 region is CAWRISGTGGEQYF. CDR3 DNA sequence: TGTGCCTGGAGGATATCCGGGACAGGGGGCGAGCAGTACTTC.

The chain couples TRBV19 to TRBJ1-1; 9 bases agree with TRBD1. CDR1 is LNHDA and CDR2 is SQIVND in the germline V gene (reference sequence). J lost 4 bases, V lost 3 bases, and 6 bases had no gene match. There are 15 residues in the CDR3. The CDR3 DNA reads TGTGCCAGTAGTATTCACAGGGGGCATGGCACTGAAGCTTTCTTT. Its translation: CASSIHRGHGTEAFF.

The rearrangement uses TRBV27 and TRBJ1-5, with D possibly being TRBD1 (6 bases). CDR1 is MNHEY, CDR2 SMNVEV, per germline (reference sequence). V lost 4 bases and J lost 1, with 20 bases in between. The CDR3 loop spans 18 amino acids. The CDR3 protein is CASSSHPGIGQSNQPQHF. The CDR3 region has the DNA TGTGCCAGCAGTTCCCACCCCGGGATTGGACAGAGCAATCAGCCCCAGCATTTT.

The chain has TRBV2 and TRBJ1-3; D is unclear. The germline V gene encodes CDR1 SNHLY and CDR2 FYNNEI. V gave up 5 bases and J gave up 4 bases, with 15 bases separating them. This CDR3 has 15 residues. CDR3 protein: CASSSLAPMGNTIYF. CDR3 DNA sequence: TGTGCCAGCAGTTCCCTTGCTCCGATGGGAAACACCATATATTTT.

This clone showed up just once. The rearrangement links TRBV4-1 to TRBJ2-1; possible D gene TRBD2, 6 bases. Germline V CDR1 and CDR2: MGHRA, YSYEKL. The CDR3 totals 16 residues. Trimming took 0 bases from V and 4 from J, leaving 13 bases between them. CDR3: CASSQDVLALYNEQFF. The CDR3 DNA sequence: TGCGCCAGCAGCCAAGATGTACTAGCTTTATACAATGAGCAGTTCTTC.

The chain couples TRBV7-8 to TRBJ2-1; D possibly matches TRBD1 or TRBD2 (5 bases each). The CDR3 runs 15 residues. CDR1 and CDR2 from the germline V gene are SGHVS and FQNEAQ. V lost 1 base to trimming and J lost 4 bases, with 11 bases between them. The CDR3 loop is CASSLVGTEYNEQFF. The CDR3 bases are TGTGCCAGCAGCTTAGTCGGGACGGAGTACAATGAGCAGTTCTTC.

CDR3 nucleotide sequence: TGTGCCAGCAGCTTGGACCGCAGCCTTAACTATGGCTACACCTTC. This translates into CASSLDRSLNYGYTF. This rearrangement joins TRBV5-4 to TRBJ1-2; D gene unclear. From germline, CDR1 is SGHNT and CDR2 YYREEE (reference sequence). The CDR3 runs 15 residues. V was clipped by 0 bases and J by 1 base, with 10 bases between them.

This clone is a singleton in its sample. The chain employs TRBV5-1 and TRBJ2-1; D is perhaps TRBD1 (6 bases). From germline, CDR1 is SGHRS and CDR2 YFSETQ. Trimming removed 0 bases at V and 3 bases at J, with 10 bases between. The length of the CDR3 is 15 residues. CDR3 region: CASSLAGGNYNEQFF. Written as DNA, the CDR3 is TGCGCCAGCAGCTTGGCTGGGGGCAACTACAATGAGCAGTTCTTC.

This clone appeared a single time. The chain uses TRBV21-1 and TRBJ1-1; the table calls TRBD1, which could not be checked here. TRBV21-1 is shown as a pseudogene. The CDR3 is made up of 16 amino acids. Here the CDR3 DNA reads TGTGCCAGCAGCAAAAAGGCGACAGGGGTAGGCACTGAAGCTTTCTTT. It specifies CASSKKATGVGTEAFF.

The chain has TRBV5-1 and TRBJ1-1, with 11 bases identical to TRBD1. Germline V gives CDR1 SGHRS, CDR2 YFSETQ. The trim removed 2 bases at V and 4 bases at J, leaving 4 bases unmatched. This CDR3 spans 15 amino acids. As DNA, the CDR3 is TGCGCCAGCAGCTTATTGGGACAGGGGGGCACTGAAGCTTTCTTT. This sequence encodes CASSLLGQGGTEAFF.

The V gene is TRBV5-6, the J gene TRBJ1-3; the match to TRBD1 covers 7 bases. Trimming cost V 1 base and J 3 bases; bases outside gene matches: 4. Germline V gene lookup returns CDR1 SGHDT and CDR2 YYEEEE. This CDR3 is built from 15 residues. CDR3 sequence (DNA): TGTGCCAGCAGCTTGAGAGGGGGCAATGGAAACACCATATATTTT. Its protein product is CASSLRGGNGNTIYF. The full variable domain, rest sourced from reference TRBV5-6 and TRBJ1-3, is DAGVTQSPTHLIKTRGQQVTLRCSPKSGHDTVSWYQQALGQGPQFIFQYYEEEERQRGNFPDRFSGHQFPNYSSELNVNALLLGDSALYLCASSLRGGNGNTIYFGEGSWLTVV.